A selection of T cell receptor beta chains follows, all from one sample in a study of Ad26.COV2.S vaccination and SARS-CoV-2 variants. Sequencing used immunoSEQ multiplex PCR; TCRdb keeps in-frame clones, though not all of them. This table holds roughly 400,000 clones, around nine tenths found once. This sample comprised peripheral blood, obtained in a trial of Ad26.COV2.S vaccine versus placebo. The receptor set was obtained from a person between 18 and 59 years old who received the Ad26.COV2.S COVID-19 vaccine or a placebo. CDR3s include the opening cysteine and the closing phenylalanine or tryptophan. A D gene is named only where the DNA matches it firmly. Expanded clones get a size class; other rows say once, few or many, or leave the size out.

D gene: -; V gene: TRBV18; J gene: TRBJ2-7; clone size: -; CDR3 DNA: TGTGCCAGCTCACCACCCCCCGGTACCTCCTACGAGCAGTACTTC; CDR3 protein: CASSPPPGTSYEQYF
D gene: -; V gene: TRBV9; J gene: TRBJ2-3; clone size: -; CDR3 DNA: TGTGCCAGCAGCGTAGCTTTGGATACGCAGTATTTT; CDR3 protein: CASSVALDTQYF
D gene: TRBD2; V gene: TRBV7-6; J gene: TRBJ2-1; clone size: -; CDR3 DNA: TGTGCCAGCAGCTTAAGTAGCGGGAGGACCTACAATGAGCAGTTCTTC; CDR3 protein: CASSLSSGRTYNEQFF
D gene: -; V gene: TRBV9; J gene: TRBJ2-7; clone size: -; CDR3 DNA: TGTGCCAGCAGCATACAAGGGGGCGAGCAGTACTTC; CDR3 protein: CASSIQGGEQYF
D gene: TRBD1; V gene: TRBV6-5; J gene: TRBJ1-5; clone size: -; CDR3 DNA: TGTGCCAGCGAGGAACAGGGGGGGTATCAGCCCCAGCATTTT; CDR3 protein: CASEEQGGYQPQHF
D gene: TRBD1; V gene: TRBV7-2; J gene: TRBJ2-5; clone size: -; CDR3 DNA: TGTGCCAGCAGCCCGACAGGGCTTGAGACCCAGTACTTC; CDR3 protein: CASSPTGLETQYF
D gene: TRBD2; V gene: TRBV5-4; J gene: TRBJ2-7; clone size: -; CDR3 DNA: TGTGCCAGCAGCTTAGACAGCGGGATTTACGAGCAGTACTTC; CDR3 protein: CASSLDSGIYEQYF
D gene: TRBD2; V gene: TRBV7-9; J gene: TRBJ2-2; clone size: -; CDR3 DNA: TGTGCCAGCAGCTTAGTAGCAGCGGGAACCGGGGAGCTGTTTTTT; CDR3 protein: CASSLVAAGTGELFF
D gene: -; V gene: TRBV18; J gene: TRBJ1-1; clone size: -; CDR3 DNA: TGTGCCAGCTCACCGGGGCAACACACTGAAGCTTTCTTT; CDR3 protein: CASSPGQHTEAFF
D gene: -; V gene: TRBV7-2; J gene: TRBJ2-1; clone size: -; CDR3 DNA: TGTGCCAGCAGCCCTGGTGTGCGTGATGAGCAGTTCTTC; CDR3 protein: CASSPGVRDEQFF
D gene: -; V gene: TRBV19; J gene: TRBJ2-7; clone size: -; CDR3 DNA: TGTGCCAGTAGTACCAATAGCGGCTACGAGCAGTACTTC; CDR3 protein: CASSTNSGYEQYF
D gene: -; V gene: TRBV4-2; J gene: TRBJ2-6; clone size: -; CDR3 DNA: TGTGCCAGCAGCCAACGGGAGTTACCTTTCTCTGGGGCCAACGTCCTGACTTTC; CDR3 protein: CASSQRELPFSGANVLTF
D gene: TRBD2; V gene: TRBV19; J gene: TRBJ2-7; clone size: -; CDR3 DNA: TGTGCCAGTAGTATTGCAGCGGGAGTCTACGAGCAGTACTTC; CDR3 protein: CASSIAAGVYEQYF
D gene: -; V gene: TRBV5-4; J gene: TRBJ2-7; clone size: -; CDR3 DNA: TGTGCCAGCAGCGGGGACTCCTACGAGCAGTACTTC; CDR3 protein: CASSGDSYEQYF
D gene: -; V gene: TRBV28; J gene: TRBJ1-1; clone size: -; CDR3 DNA: TGTGCCAGCAGTTTAAATGGGGAGATTGCTTTCTTT; CDR3 protein: CASSLNGEIAFF
D gene: -; V gene: TRBV7-8; J gene: TRBJ1-2; clone size: once; CDR3 DNA: TGTGCCAGCAGCTTAGGGCCTACAGGCTATGGCTACACCTTC; CDR3 protein: CASSLGPTGYGYTF
D gene: -; V gene: TRBV29-1; J gene: TRBJ1-4; clone size: -; CDR3 DNA: TGCAGCGTCAGGACGGTAAGAAGTGAAAAACTGTTTTTT; CDR3 protein: CSVRTVRSEKLFF
D gene: -; V gene: TRBV3-1/TRBV3-2; J gene: TRBJ2-7; clone size: -; CDR3 DNA: TGTGCCAGCAGCCAAGTACAGAAGCAGTACTTC; CDR3 protein: CASSQVQKQYF
D gene: TRBD2; V gene: TRBV2; J gene: TRBJ2-7; clone size: -; CDR3 DNA: TGTGCCAGCAGGACGGGACGGCGGGAGGAGCAGTACTTC; CDR3 protein: CASRTGRREEQYF
D gene: -; V gene: TRBV7-9; J gene: TRBJ1-1; clone size: -; CDR3 DNA: TGTGCCAGCAGCTTTAGGGGTGATTGGGCTGAAGCTTTCTTT; CDR3 protein: CASSFRGDWAEAFF
D gene: -; V gene: TRBV28; J gene: TRBJ2-1; clone size: -; CDR3 DNA: TGTGCCAGCAGCCGTGACAGCTACAATGAGCAGTTCTTC; CDR3 protein: CASSRDSYNEQFF
D gene: TRBD2; V gene: TRBV5-4; J gene: TRBJ2-7; clone size: -; CDR3 DNA: TGTGCCAGCCGAAGAGCGGGAGGCTTCTACGAGCAGTACTTC; CDR3 protein: CASRRAGGFYEQYF
D gene: -; V gene: TRBV6-5; J gene: TRBJ2-7; clone size: few; CDR3 DNA: TGTGCCAGCAGTTACTCAACGGGGGAGTGGTCCTACGAGCAGTACTTC; CDR3 protein: CASSYSTGEWSYEQYF
D gene: -; V gene: TRBV12-3/TRBV12-4; J gene: TRBJ2-5; clone size: once; CDR3 DNA: TGTGCCAGCAGTGCCCCAGGGTTAGAGACCCAGTACTTC; CDR3 protein: CASSAPGLETQYF
D gene: -; V gene: TRBV12-3/TRBV12-4; J gene: TRBJ1-1; clone size: -; CDR3 DNA: TGTGCCAGCAGTTTAGGGCAGTTCACTGAAGCTTTCTTT; CDR3 protein: CASSLGQFTEAFF
D gene: -; V gene: TRBV19; J gene: TRBJ1-5; clone size: -; CDR3 DNA: TGTGCCAGTAGTATAGTATCCCCAACTCAGCCCCAGCATTTT; CDR3 protein: CASSIVSPTQPQHF
D gene: -; V gene: TRBV28; J gene: TRBJ2-5; clone size: -; CDR3 DNA: TGTGCCAGCAGTTTCGGGACGATAGGAGAGACCCAGTACTTC; CDR3 protein: CASSFGTIGETQYF
D gene: TRBD1; V gene: TRBV6-5; J gene: TRBJ1-1; clone size: -; CDR3 DNA: TGTGCCAGCAGACAGGGGGCCGAAGCTTTCTTT; CDR3 protein: CASRQGAEAFF
D gene: TRBD2; V gene: TRBV28; J gene: TRBJ2-7; clone size: once; CDR3 DNA: TGTGCCAGCAGGGGGACTAGAGGGTACGAGCAGTACTTC; CDR3 protein: CASRGTRGYEQYF
D gene: -; V gene: TRBV15; J gene: TRBJ2-4; clone size: -; CDR3 DNA: TGTGCCACCAGCACCAGGACATCAGGGCCAGTAGCCAAAAACATTCAGTACTTC; CDR3 protein: CATSTRTSGPVAKNIQYF
D gene: -; V gene: TRBV4-3; J gene: TRBJ2-6; clone size: -; CDR3 DNA: TGCGCCAGCAGCCAAGATTCGGCTGCTGGGGCCAACGTCCTGACTTTC; CDR3 protein: CASSQDSAAGANVLTF
D gene: -; V gene: TRBV6-1; J gene: TRBJ2-3; clone size: -; CDR3 DNA: TGTGCCAGCAGTGAAGCACCTAGCCCCACAGATACGCAGTATTTT; CDR3 protein: CASSEAPSPTDTQYF
D gene: TRBD1; V gene: TRBV7-2; J gene: TRBJ2-2; clone size: -; CDR3 DNA: TGTGCCAGCAGTTTCGGGACAGGGGGTTCCGGGGAGCTGTTTTTT; CDR3 protein: CASSFGTGGSGELFF
D gene: TRBD2; V gene: TRBV4-2; J gene: TRBJ2-1; clone size: -; CDR3 DNA: TGTGCCAGCAGCCAAGTAGGGACTAGCGGTTACAATGAGCAGTTCTTC; CDR3 protein: CASSQVGTSGYNEQFF
D gene: TRBD2; V gene: TRBV30; J gene: TRBJ2-7; clone size: -; CDR3 DNA: TGTGCCTGGAGTACGGGACTAGCGGGAGACGACGAGCAGTACTTC; CDR3 protein: CAWSTGLAGDDEQYF
D gene: -; V gene: TRBV5-1; J gene: TRBJ2-1; clone size: -; CDR3 DNA: TGCGCCAGCAGCTTGGATGGCGTCCCCTACAATGAGCAGTTCTTC; CDR3 protein: CASSLDGVPYNEQFF
D gene: -; V gene: TRBV5-1; J gene: TRBJ2-2; clone size: -; CDR3 DNA: TGCGCCAGCAGCTCCCGTTGGGGGACGACCGGGGAGCTGTTTTTT; CDR3 protein: CASSSRWGTTGELFF
D gene: -; V gene: TRBV7-8; J gene: TRBJ2-7; clone size: once; CDR3 DNA: TGTGCCAGCAGCCCACAAACAGGGTTTATCGACGAGCAGTACTTC; CDR3 protein: CASSPQTGFIDEQYF
D gene: TRBD1; V gene: TRBV28; J gene: TRBJ2-1; clone size: -; CDR3 DNA: TGTGCCAGCAGTTTATTACAGGGGGCGAATGAGCAGTTCTTC; CDR3 protein: CASSLLQGANEQFF
D gene: TRBD1; V gene: TRBV7-2; J gene: TRBJ1-1; clone size: -; CDR3 DNA: TGTGCCAGCAGCGTCGGACAGGGGAAGGGCACTGAAGCTTTCTTT; CDR3 protein: CASSVGQGKGTEAFF
D gene: -; V gene: TRBV19; J gene: TRBJ2-7; clone size: -; CDR3 DNA: TGTGCCAGTAGTATCTCACCGGGGTCACGGCGGCAGTACTTC; CDR3 protein: CASSISPGSRRQYF
D gene: -; V gene: TRBV28; J gene: TRBJ2-1; clone size: -; CDR3 DNA: TGTGCCAGCAGTTTCTCCGGACAGATCAATGAGCAGTTCTTC; CDR3 protein: CASSFSGQINEQFF
D gene: TRBD1; V gene: TRBV29-1; J gene: TRBJ1-1; clone size: -; CDR3 DNA: TGCAGCGTCGGAGGGGGGACAGGAGAGATGATGAACACTGAAGCTTTCTTT; CDR3 protein: CSVGGGTGEMMNTEAFF
D gene: TRBD1; V gene: TRBV11-2; J gene: TRBJ1-2; clone size: -; CDR3 DNA: TGTGCCAGCAGCCCAGGGGGCCTGGCGAACTATGGCTACACCTTC; CDR3 protein: CASSPGGLANYGYTF
D gene: TRBD1; V gene: TRBV6-6; J gene: TRBJ2-5; clone size: -; CDR3 DNA: TGTGCCAGCAGAACCGGACAGGGGGCAGAGACCCAGTACTTC; CDR3 protein: CASRTGQGAETQYF
D gene: -; V gene: TRBV6-5; J gene: TRBJ1-5; clone size: once; CDR3 DNA: TGTGCCAGCCGAGGACAGCCGAATCAGCCCCAGCATTTT; CDR3 protein: CASRGQPNQPQHF
D gene: -; V gene: TRBV19; J gene: TRBJ1-5; clone size: once; CDR3 DNA: TGTGCCAGTAGTATATTAGGGGTGGATCAGCCCCAGCATTTT; CDR3 protein: CASSILGVDQPQHF
D gene: TRBD2; V gene: TRBV11-2; J gene: TRBJ2-5; clone size: -; CDR3 DNA: TGTGCCAGCAGCTCAGGGAGGGGACTCCAAGAGACCCAGTACTTC; CDR3 protein: CASSSGRGLQETQYF
D gene: -; V gene: TRBV10-1; J gene: TRBJ1-2; clone size: -; CDR3 DNA: TGCGCCACTCGAGGGTGGTGGAGGGAGTCAGGCGATATCTATGGCTACACCTTC; CDR3 protein: CATRGWWRESGDIYGYTF
D gene: TRBD1; V gene: TRBV28; J gene: TRBJ1-2; clone size: -; CDR3 DNA: TGTGCCAGCAGTTTATGGGGGACAGGCCTTAACTATGGCTACACCTTC; CDR3 protein: CASSLWGTGLNYGYTF
D gene: TRBD2; V gene: TRBV18; J gene: TRBJ2-5; clone size: -; CDR3 DNA: TGTGCCAGCTCGTCCCCTAGCGGGCCCCAGACCCAGTACTTC; CDR3 protein: CASSSPSGPQTQYF
D gene: -; V gene: TRBV19; J gene: TRBJ1-4; clone size: -; CDR3 DNA: TGTGCCAGTAGGAAAAACAGGGAGGAAAAACTGTTTTTT; CDR3 protein: CASRKNREEKLFF
D gene: -; V gene: TRBV30; J gene: TRBJ1-1; clone size: once; CDR3 DNA: TGTGCCTGGGGACAGTACATGAACACTGAAGCTTTCTTT; CDR3 protein: CAWGQYMNTEAFF
D gene: -; V gene: TRBV5-5; J gene: TRBJ2-5; clone size: -; CDR3 DNA: TGTGCCAGCAGCTTGGGGGGCGTGATCGAGACCCAGTACTTC; CDR3 protein: CASSLGGVIETQYF